This T cell receptor (beta chain) emerged from a study of spatial heterogeneity in lung cancer. As to time point: sample taken at primary tumor resection. TCRdb redid the calling of the 5' RACE reads with MiXCR, one entry per CDR3 protein. In the table there are 4,200 or so distinct CDR3 sequences, around 10% of which are singletons. This clonotype was observed a handful of times. V was cut by 0 bases and J by 7 bases, with 12 bases left in between. Germline V gene data show CDR1 as DFQATT and CDR2 as SNEGSKA (reference sequence). This CDR3 has 13 residues. The sequenced sample was normal lung tissue next to the tumor, obtained at surgery. The chain links TRBV20-1 to TRBJ2-5; perhaps TRBD1 as D (5 bases). This sequence was found in a female donor with early-stage non-small cell lung cancer. The CDR3 nucleotides read TGCAGTGCTAGAGAGGCAGCCCAGGGGACCCAGTACTTC. It yields the protein CSAREAAQGTQYF.